This TCR beta chain is drawn from a study of CD8 T cells in Susac syndrome. The table lists this clonotype with a count of one. At one of its ends the junction is not consistent with the germline gene, which may arise from a read error. Reverse transcription of 0.5 to 1 ug RNA was performed with random hexamers. MiXCR, applied by TCRdb to the immunoSEQ multiplex PCR reads, yields one record per CDR3 protein. The sample lists 150,000 to 200,000 distinct CDR3 sequences; around 94% were seen once. The CDR3 extends over 13 amino acids. Germline V gene lookup returns CDR1 SQVTM and CDR2 ANQGSEA. The rearrangement uses TRBV29-1 and TRBJ1-1; D is perhaps TRBD1 (5 bases). Material for sequencing was CD4+ T cells from PBMCs. The receptor comes from a human donor in good health. This chain's CDR3 is CSVEGLLNAEAFF. The CDR3 DNA follows: TGCAGCGTTGAGGGACTTTTGAACGCTGAAGCTTTCTTT.